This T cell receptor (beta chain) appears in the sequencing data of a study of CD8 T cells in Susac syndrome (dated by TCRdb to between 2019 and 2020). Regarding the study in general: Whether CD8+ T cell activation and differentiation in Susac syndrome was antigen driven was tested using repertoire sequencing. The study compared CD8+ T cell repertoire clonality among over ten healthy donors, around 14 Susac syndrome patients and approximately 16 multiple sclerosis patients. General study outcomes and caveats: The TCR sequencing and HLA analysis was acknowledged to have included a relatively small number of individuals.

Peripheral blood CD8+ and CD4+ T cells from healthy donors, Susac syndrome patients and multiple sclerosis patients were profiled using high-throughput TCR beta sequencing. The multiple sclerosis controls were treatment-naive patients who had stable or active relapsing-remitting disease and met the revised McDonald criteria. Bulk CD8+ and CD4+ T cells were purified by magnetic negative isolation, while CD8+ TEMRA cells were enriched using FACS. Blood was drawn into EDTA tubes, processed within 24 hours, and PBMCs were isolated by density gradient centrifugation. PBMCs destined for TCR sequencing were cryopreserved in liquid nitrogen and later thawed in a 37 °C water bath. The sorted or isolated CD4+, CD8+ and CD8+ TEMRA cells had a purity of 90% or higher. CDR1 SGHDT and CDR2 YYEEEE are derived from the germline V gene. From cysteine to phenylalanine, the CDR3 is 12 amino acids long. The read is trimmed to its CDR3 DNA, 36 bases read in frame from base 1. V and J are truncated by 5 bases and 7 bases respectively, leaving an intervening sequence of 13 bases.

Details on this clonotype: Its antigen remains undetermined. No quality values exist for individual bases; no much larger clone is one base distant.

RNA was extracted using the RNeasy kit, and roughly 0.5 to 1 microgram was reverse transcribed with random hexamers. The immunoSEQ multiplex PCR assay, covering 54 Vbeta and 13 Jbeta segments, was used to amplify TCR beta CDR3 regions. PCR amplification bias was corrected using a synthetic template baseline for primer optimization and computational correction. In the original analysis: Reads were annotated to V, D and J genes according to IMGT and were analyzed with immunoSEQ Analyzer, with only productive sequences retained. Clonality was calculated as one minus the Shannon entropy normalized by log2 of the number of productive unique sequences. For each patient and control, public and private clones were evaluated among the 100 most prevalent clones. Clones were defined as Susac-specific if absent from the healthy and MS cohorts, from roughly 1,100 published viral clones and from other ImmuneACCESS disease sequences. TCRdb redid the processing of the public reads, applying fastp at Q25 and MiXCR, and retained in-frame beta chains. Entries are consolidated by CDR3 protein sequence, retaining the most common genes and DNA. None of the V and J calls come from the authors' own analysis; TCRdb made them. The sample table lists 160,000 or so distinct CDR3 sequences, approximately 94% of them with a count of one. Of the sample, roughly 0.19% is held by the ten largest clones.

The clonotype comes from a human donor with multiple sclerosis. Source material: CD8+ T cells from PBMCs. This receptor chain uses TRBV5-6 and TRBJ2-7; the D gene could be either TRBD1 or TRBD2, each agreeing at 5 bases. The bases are TGTGCCAGCAGTCCCGGGACCTCAGAGCAGTACTTC. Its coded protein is CASSPGTSEQYF.